What follows describes a single TCR beta chain. Its binding antigen is unknown. There are no base qualities to consult, and no much larger clone falls within one base. Libraries were built with the immunoSEQ multiplex PCR assay. Held by TCRdb, this immuneACCESS table contains in-frame sequences only and omits some clones. Under half of the omission traces to an unresolved V gene where checked; the cause of the rest is unknown. Across this sample there are some 160,000 clones, with 89% seen only once. The leading ten clones occupy 4% to 5.5% of the sample. The record originates from a study of control samples from healthy donors and cancer patients (dated by TCRdb to 2019 to 2021). This clonotype originated in a man aged 25 to 45 in good health. The sample comprised blood.

The CDR3 protein is CASSLTGGQGNSPLHF. The sequenced DNA is TGTGCCAGCAGCTTAACCGGGGGACAGGGGAATTCACCCCTCCACTTT. The sequence is built from TRBV7-9 and TRBJ1-6; 10 bases in the junction line up with TRBD1. The CDR1 and CDR2 encoded by the germline V gene (reference sequence) are SEHNR and FQNEAQ. For this chain, trimming is 2 bases at the V end and 7 bases at the J end, and the number of junction bases without a gene match is 5. The CDR3 numbers 16 residues from cysteine through phenylalanine. The CDR3 DNA has 48 bases and is translated from base 1.